This T cell receptor (beta chain) was identified in a study of shared clonotypes between healthy human individuals. Measured with immunoSEQ multiplex PCR; TCRdb has only the in-frame clones, and not every one. The sample includes fewer than 700,000 clones, 70% to 80% of them seen just once. The V and J ends lost 4 bases and 0 bases respectively, with 6 bases between them. The CDR3 sequence is 14 residues long. Germline V gene lookup returns CDR1 MNHEY and CDR2 SMNVEV (reference sequence). Findings and limits, study-wide: The small donor group covered limited genetic and exposure diversity.

Remarks on this clone: The antigen remains undetermined.

The V and J genes are TRBV27 and TRBJ1-4, with D uncertain. The sample taken for sequencing was PBMCs. This clonotype was obtained from a woman between 40 and 50 years old in good health. Some clones in this sample may be carry-over from other donors' samples. In DNA, the CDR3 is TGTGCCAGCAGTTCAGAGGCAACTAATGAAAAACTGTTTTTT. This sequence encodes CASSSEATNEKLFF.